The next 22 T cell receptor beta chains were all read from a single sample in a study of T cells after yellow fever vaccination. TCRdb itself ran the 5' RACE reads through MiXCR, one entry per CDR3 protein. The sample shows a few hundred thousand distinct CDR3 sequences, over 3.5% of them seen only once. This sample comprised PBMCs, obtained 5 days after the yellow fever booster vaccination. These receptors were taken from a man in his late teens or twenties who received the YFV17D yellow fever vaccine.

This clonotype was detected many times. V is TRBV2 and J is TRBJ2-3, with 11 bases lining up with TRBD2. The CDR3 covers 15 residues. V was clipped by 5 bases and J by 5 bases; unmatched bases: 6. Per the germline V gene, CDR1 is SNHLY and CDR2 is FYNNEI. The chain's CDR3 is CASSFTSGGGDTQYF. CDR3 DNA sequence: TGTGCCAGCAGTTTTACTAGCGGGGGAGGAGATACGCAGTATTTT.

This sequence joins TRBV2 and TRBJ2-3; D is possibly TRBD1 (6 bases). Germline CDR1 is SNHLY and CDR2 is FYNNEI. The CDR3 contains 14 residues. Trimming left V 8 bases short and J 2 bases short, with 14 bases between. This CDR3 reads CASGLTGYTDTQYF. CDR3 bases: TGTGCCAGCGGATTGACAGGTTACACAGATACGCAGTATTTT.

This clonotype was detected many times. The chain links TRBV28 to TRBJ2-7, with D tentatively TRBD2 (5 bases). V lost 10 bases and J lost 7, with 20 bases in between. The germline V gene encodes CDR1 MDHEN and CDR2 SYDVKM. This CDR3 is 13 amino acids long. Written as DNA, the CDR3 is TGTGCCACCGCCGCCCCGGGTACGGGGGAGCAGTACGTC. The encoded protein is CATAAPGTGEQYV.

The V call is TRBV12-3 or TRBV12-4, the J call TRBJ1-1; D unresolved. This CDR3 contains 12 residues. V was clipped by 6 bases and J by 1 base, with 6 bases between them. Here the CDR3 reads CASSPTNTEAFF. The DNA for the CDR3 is TGTGCCAGCAGCCCCACGAACACTGAAGCTTTCTTT.

The chain recombines TRBV5-1 with TRBJ1-4; perhaps TRBD1 as D (6 bases). The CDR3 spans 16 residues. Germline V gene sequence: CDR1 SGHRS, CDR2 YFSETQ. V gave up 7 bases and J gave up 0 bases, with 16 bases separating them. CDR3 nucleotides: TGCGCCAGCGCTCCTTACCGACAGGCAACTAATGAAAAACTGTTTTTT. This translates into CASAPYRQATNEKLFF.

The rearrangement links TRBV7-6 to TRBJ2-3; 7 positions agree with TRBD2. CDR3 length: 16 residues. Germline CDR1 reads SGHVS; CDR2 reads FNYEAQ. Unmatched junction bases numbered 9, after V lost 3 bases and J lost 3 bases. The CDR3 protein is CASSFGRETSTDTQYF. For the CDR3, the DNA is TGTGCCAGCAGCTTCGGGCGGGAGACCTCAACAGATACGCAGTATTTT.

This rearrangement joins TRBV20-1 to TRBJ2-2, with D perhaps matching TRBD1 (5 bases). This CDR3 has 16 amino acids. Per germline, CDR1 DFQATT and CDR2 SNEGSKA (reference sequence). Deletions cut 0 bases from V and 1 base from J, with 12 bases between. The CDR3 coding sequence is TGCAGTGCTAGAGATCGTAGGCAGGGGAACACCGGGGAGCTGTTTTTT. Residues: CSARDRRQGNTGELFF.

The chain links TRBV7-9 to TRBJ1-2; TRBD1 matches 8 bases. The CDR3 is 15 residues long. The germline V gene encodes CDR1 SEHNR and CDR2 FQNEAQ (reference sequence). Trimming at V came to 5 bases and at J to 3 bases, leaving 8 bases not matched to a gene. CDR3 amino acids: CASSNRPGGYYGYTF. In DNA form, the CDR3 reads TGTGCCAGCAGCAACAGACCAGGGGGCTACTATGGCTACACCTTC.

The rearrangement uses TRBV18 and TRBJ2-3; D unclear. CDR3 size: 14 residues. The germline gives CDR1 KGHSH, CDR2 LQKENI. V lost 3 bases and J 2 bases, leaving 9 bases between the germline ends. The CDR3 region has the DNA TGTGCCAGCTCACCCTCCGGGCCCACAGATACGCAGTATTTT. Amino acid sequence: CASSPSGPTDTQYF.

V is TRBV7-9 and J is TRBJ1-5, with TRBD1 as a possible D gene (6 bases). The CDR3 spans 15 residues. The V gene lost 5 bases and the J gene lost 1 base, with 12 bases spanning the gap. Germline CDR1 SEHNR, CDR2 FQNEAQ (reference sequence). The CDR3 region has the DNA TGTGCCAGCAGCCCGGGACAATTCAGCAATCAGCCCCAGCATTTT. As protein: CASSPGQFSNQPQHF.

The chain uses TRBV19 and TRBJ1-1, with unresolved D. Germline CDR1 LNHDA, CDR2 SQIVND (reference sequence). The CDR3 is made up of 12 amino acids. Deletions cut 3 bases from V and 10 bases from J, with 12 bases between. The CDR3 nucleotides are TGTGCCAGTAGTATCCGCCGCGGTGGAGCTTTCTTT. This translates into CASSIRRGGAFF.

The CDR3 here is CASSFLVGLAGGGEQYV. The CDR3, as DNA: TGTGCCAGCAGCTTCCTTGTCGGGCTAGCGGGGGGCGGCGAGCAGTACGTC. This rearrangement joins TRBV7-2 to TRBJ2-7; TRBD2 agrees at 11 bases. The CDR3 is 17 residues long. The V and J ends lost 3 bases and 6 bases, in that order; junction bases with no gene match: 13. Germline assignment: CDR1 SGHTA and CDR2 FQGNSA.

This clonotype was observed a few times. J is TRBJ2-1 and V is TRBV1; the D call of TRBD2 is as the table states it, not checked on the DNA. TRBV1 is given as a pseudogene. This CDR3 spans 13 amino acids. The CDR3 DNA sequence: TGCACCTCCGGGACTGAACGTTACGGGGAGCAGTTCTTC. It encodes CTSGTERYGEQFF.

This clonotype has just a few counts. The chain carries TRBV6-2 or TRBV6-3 and TRBJ2-1, with 11 nucleotides matching TRBD2. The CDR3 covers 18 residues. V lost 0 bases to trimming and J lost 5 bases; unmatched junction nucleotides: 9. Germline loops: CDR1 MNHEY, CDR2 SVGEGT. DNA of the CDR3: TGTGCCAGCAGTTACTCTGCTAGCGGGGGGAGGAGGAACAATGAGCAGTTCTTC. Amino acids: CASSYSASGGRRNNEQFF.

The chain uses TRBV7-6 and TRBJ2-1; 7 nucleotides agree with TRBD2. The CDR3 contains 20 residues. The V gene's germline CDR1 is SGHVS and CDR2 FNYEAQ. Unmatched junction bases numbered 16, after V lost 2 bases and J lost 0 bases. CDR3 amino acids: CASSLRPHPSGVSSYNEQFF. CDR3 bases: TGTGCCAGCAGCTTAAGGCCCCATCCCAGCGGGGTGAGCTCCTACAATGAGCAGTTCTTC.

In this sample, this clonotype turned up a few times. This rearrangement joins TRBV9 to TRBJ2-2, with 8 bases matching TRBD2. Germline CDR1 and CDR2: SGDLS and YYNGEE. The length of the CDR3 is 17 residues. The V and J ends lost 4 bases and 2 bases, in that order; junction bases with no gene match: 10. For the CDR3, the DNA is TGTGCCAGCAGCTCCCGAGCGGGGGTCCTTAACACCGGGGAGCTGTTTTTT. Protein: CASSSRAGVLNTGELFF. The full variable domain, in which reference TRBV9 and TRBJ2-2 provide the parts outside the CDR3, is DSGVTQTPKHLITATGQRVTLRCSPRSGDLSVYWYQQSLDQGLQFLIQYYNGEERAKGNILERFSAQQFPDLHSELNLSSLELGDSALYFCASSSRAGVLNTGELFFGEGSRLTVL.

This clonotype was seen a handful of times. V is TRBV6-5 and J is TRBJ2-1, with 10 bases fitting TRBD2. The CDR3 length is 16 residues. V shed 5 bases, J shed 4 bases, and the junction held 8 bases outside the gene matches. Germline loops: CDR1 MNHEY, CDR2 SVGAGI. In DNA form, the CDR3 reads TGTGCCAGCAGTCCCAGTCTAGCGGGGGCTTACAATGAGCAGTTCTTC. Translated: CASSPSLAGAYNEQFF.

The table lists this clonotype with a few counts. V gene TRBV11-2 combines with J gene TRBJ1-5; weak D call: TRBD1 (5 bases). The V gene lost 4 bases and the J gene lost 3 bases, with 7 bases spanning the gap. The CDR3 contains 13 residues. Germline V lookup: CDR1 SGHAT, CDR2 FQNNGV. Here the CDR3 reads CASSSGYNQPQHF. The CDR3 DNA sequence: TGTGCCAGCAGCTCAGGGTACAATCAGCCCCAGCATTTT.

This clonotype was counted between two and nine times. V is TRBV5-5 and J is TRBJ1-3; unclear D gene. The CDR3 contains 17 residues. Trimming stripped 2 bases from V and 4 bases from J, with 19 bases between. Germline values: CDR1 SGHKS, CDR2 YYEKEE (reference sequence). The chain's CDR3 is CASSFRGGRIQGNTIYF. CDR3 DNA: TGTGCCAGCAGCTTCCGGGGAGGGAGGATTCAAGGAAACACCATATATTTT.

This clonotype has at least ten counts. J is TRBJ2-5 and V is TRBV18; D unclear. V dropped 3 bases and J dropped 4 bases, with 18 bases sitting between them. CDR1 and CDR2 (germline): KGHSH, LQKENI. The CDR3 covers 16 residues. CDR3 DNA sequence: TGTGCCAGCTCACCTACCTTAGAGGTCCAAAGAGAGACCCAGTACTTC. Encoded protein: CASSPTLEVQRETQYF.

Many counts were recorded for this clonotype. The CDR3 loop reads CASSSWGTYEQYV. CDR3 bases: TGTGCCAGCAGCTCTTGGGGGACCTACGAGCAGTACGTC. This chain joins TRBV7-8 and TRBJ2-7, with D perhaps matching TRBD1 or TRBD2 (5 bases each). This CDR3 has 13 residues. Trimming took 4 bases from V and 2 from J, leaving 9 bases between them. Germline loops: CDR1 SGHVS, CDR2 FQNEAQ.

This clonotype was seen at least ten times. This chain connects TRBV6-2 or TRBV6-3 to TRBJ2-7, with TRBD1 identical over 9 bases. With 5 bases clipped from V and 3 bases from J, the junction kept 2 bases outside the gene matches. There are 13 residues in the CDR3. Germline values: CDR1 MNHEY, CDR2 SVGEGT. This chain's CDR3 is CASSTGGGYEQYV. The CDR3 DNA reads TGTGCCAGCAGTACAGGGGGCGGCTACGAGCAGTACGTC.